Listed below are T cell receptor beta chains from one sample, sequenced in a study of blood T cell repertoires in COVID-19. TCRdb keeps only in-frame clones here, not all; method: immunoSEQ multiplex PCR. The repertoire holds 130,000 to 150,000 clones, with more than 65% as singletons. The sample was peripheral blood. Receptors originate from a man in his fifties or sixties with active or convalescent COVID-19. Both conserved end residues are part of each CDR3. The D gene is left open where the match is weak. Clone size, where shown, is once, few, many, or a class for clones that have expanded.

j_call	d_call	clone_size	v_call	cdr3_aa	cdr3_nt
TRBJ2-1	-	-	TRBV5-1	CASSFGGKSSYNEQFF	TGCGCCAGCAGCTTTGGGGGGAAGAGCTCCTACAATGAGCAGTTCTTC
TRBJ2-1	TRBD1	once	TRBV6-5	CASRPRTGPYNEQFF	TGTGCCAGCAGGCCTCGGACAGGGCCTTACAATGAGCAGTTCTTC
TRBJ1-2	TRBD1	-	TRBV27	CASSLVQGINYGYTF	TGTGCCAGCAGTTTAGTACAGGGGATTAACTATGGCTACACCTTC
TRBJ1-1	TRBD1	-	TRBV19	CASSDRDRAANTEAFF	TGTGCCAGTAGTGACCGGGACAGGGCCGCGAACACTGAAGCTTTCTTT
TRBJ2-3	TRBD1	-	TRBV9	CASSARQGIADTQYF	TGTGCCAGCAGCGCACGACAGGGGATAGCAGATACGCAGTATTTT
TRBJ2-5	TRBD2	-	TRBV30	CAWSPGLAGLETQYF	TGTGCCTGGAGTCCCGGGCTAGCGGGATTGGAGACCCAGTACTTC
TRBJ1-5	TRBD1	-	TRBV7-6	CASSPRQGRQSAAQHF	TGTGCCAGCAGCCCGAGACAGGGAAGGCAATCAGCGGCCCAGCATTTT
TRBJ1-5	TRBD1	-	TRBV30	CAWAGQGNQPQHF	TGTGCCTGGGCCGGACAGGGCAATCAGCCCCAGCATTTT
TRBJ2-3	-	-	TRBV7-8	CASSLSILPGGPEDTQYF	TGTGCCAGCAGCTTATCCATCCTACCGGGGGGCCCCGAAGATACGCAGTATTTT
TRBJ1-5	-	once	TRBV6-5	CASSTGSQPQHF	TGTGCCAGCAGCACCGGGAGTCAGCCCCAGCATTTT
TRBJ1-2	-	-	TRBV27	CASSLTYQNGYTF	TGTGCCAGCAGCTTGACATATCAGAATGGCTACACCTTC